This is a list of T cell receptor beta chains from one sample in a study of T cells after yellow fever vaccination. TCRdb recomputed calls from the 5' RACE reads with MiXCR, one row per CDR3 protein. In the table there are 120,000 or so distinct CDR3 sequences, roughly 15% of which are singletons. Material: CD8+ T cells sorted from PBMCs, obtained 5 days after the yellow fever booster vaccination. Receptors originate from a man aged 18 to 30 who received the YFV17D yellow fever vaccine. Each CDR3 is given with its conserved first and last residue. A D gene is named only where the DNA matches it firmly. Size is omitted from some rows. Given values are once, few, many or a class for expanded clones.

d_gene	j_gene	abundance	v_gene	CDR3nt	CDR3aa
NA	TRBJ2-3	few	TRBV6-2/TRBV6-3	TGTGCCAGCAGTCCTCGACTCACAGATACGCAGTATTTT	CASSPRLTDTQYF
NA	TRBJ2-2	few	TRBV12-5	TGTGCTAGTGGTTTCCTACTAGCCGCCGGGGAGCTGTTTTTT	CASGFLLAAGELFF
TRBD1	TRBJ1-3	NA	TRBV9	TGTGCCAGCAGCGCGACAGGGGTGTCAGGAAACACCATATATTTT	CASSATGVSGNTIYF
NA	TRBJ2-3	few	TRBV6-6	TGTGCCAGCGGCCAGCCCGTAGGCACAGATACGCAGTATTTT	CASGQPVGTDTQYF
NA	TRBJ2-1	NA	TRBV20-1	TGCAGTGCTCAGGATGGAGATGAGCAGTTCTTC	CSAQDGDEQFF
TRBD1	TRBJ1-4	few	TRBV4-3	TGCGCCAGCAAGGAAGGGACAGGGCATGAAAAACTGTTTTTT	CASKEGTGHEKLFF
NA	TRBJ1-1	NA	TRBV12-3/TRBV12-4	TGTGCCAGCAGTCAGGGTAAAGGAGCTTTCTTT	CASSQGKGAFF
NA	TRBJ2-5	NA	TRBV11-2	TGTGCCAGCAGCCCCCTCGACAGCCGGGAGACCCAGTACTTC	CASSPLDSRETQYF
NA	TRBJ2-3	NA	TRBV13	TGTGCCAGCAGCTTAGCCCCAGGATCGGATACGCAGTATTTT	CASSLAPGSDTQYF
NA	TRBJ1-6	NA	TRBV7-8	TGTGCCAGCAGCCTCGGACAGCGGGTCCATTCACCCCTCCACTTT	CASSLGQRVHSPLHF
NA	TRBJ2-5	few	TRBV6-5	TGTGCCAGCAGTTACTCGAGGGGTGGGGAAGAGACCCAGTACTTC	CASSYSRGGEETQYF
NA	TRBJ1-3	many	TRBV12-5	TGTGCTAGTGGTTTGCTCCGCTCTGGAAACACCATATATTTT	CASGLLRSGNTIYF
NA	TRBJ2-1	NA	TRBV12-3/TRBV12-4	TGTGCCAGCAGTTTTTTGGCGGGGCTCTACAATGAGCAGTTCTTC	CASSFLAGLYNEQFF
NA	TRBJ2-5	few	TRBV11-2	TGTGCCAGCAGCTTAGCGGGGGCGCGACAAGAGACCCAGTACTTC	CASSLAGARQETQYF
NA	TRBJ1-1	few	TRBV29-1	TGCAGCGTCACGAGGGACCGTGAAGCTTTCTTT	CSVTRDREAFF
NA	TRBJ2-1	many	TRBV4-1	TGCGCCAGCAGCCAAGTTTTGATACGGACCCTCCTCAAGGAGCAGTTCTTC	CASSQVLIRTLLKEQFF
TRBD1	TRBJ2-5	NA	TRBV20-1	TGCAGTGCTAGGACGGACAGGGCGTCGGCGACCCAGTACTTC	CSARTDRASATQYF
NA	TRBJ1-2	few	TRBV12-3/TRBV12-4	TGTGCCAGCAGTTTAGGAGGGAGGGGGTACTATGGCTACACCTTC	CASSLGGRGYYGYTF
NA	TRBJ1-1	NA	TRBV30	TGTGCCTGGAGTGTATGGCTTAACACTGAAGCTTTCTTT	CAWSVWLNTEAFF
NA	TRBJ2-1	NA	TRBV15	TGTGCCACCAGCAGAGCGTCTCGCAATGAGCAGTTCTTC	CATSRASRNEQFF
NA	TRBJ2-7	NA	TRBV6-2/TRBV6-3	TGTGCCAGCAGTTACTCGTTCCGGGGCGACAATCCCTACGAGCAGTACTTC	CASSYSFRGDNPYEQYF
NA	TRBJ1-1	NA	TRBV27	TGTGCCAGCAGTTTATCTTACCCATCGAACGAAGCTTTCTTT	CASSLSYPSNEAFF
NA	TRBJ2-1	NA	TRBV6-5	TGTGCCAGCGGAGGCCCGGCGAGGAATGAGCAGTTCTTC	CASGGPARNEQFF
TRBD2	TRBJ2-3	few	TRBV19	TGTGCCAGTAGTTGGACTAGCGGGGGGCTCACAGATACGCAGTATTTT	CASSWTSGGLTDTQYF
NA	TRBJ2-7	NA	TRBV4-3	TGCGCCAGCAGCCAAGTCGGGTTCTACGAGCAGTACTTC	CASSQVGFYEQYF
TRBD2	TRBJ2-1	NA	TRBV20-1	TGCAGTGCTGCCAGCGGGGCCTACAATGAGCAGTTCTTC	CSAASGAYNEQFF
NA	TRBJ1-5	NA	TRBV24-1	TGTGCCACCAGTCGCCGGGAGAATCAGCCCCAGCATTTT	CATSRRENQPQHF
TRBD1	TRBJ1-1	few	TRBV4-1	TGCGCCAGCAGCAGGACAGGGGGTCCAGGGGCTGAAGCTTTCTTT	CASSRTGGPGAEAFF
TRBD2	TRBJ2-3	few	TRBV20-1	TGCAGTGCTAGAGATGGTAGCGGGGGCACAGATACGCAGTATTTT	CSARDGSGGTDTQYF
TRBD1	TRBJ2-5	few	TRBV5-1	TGCGCCAGCAGCGCGGGACAGGGGGCTGAAGAGACCCAGTACTTC	CASSAGQGAEETQYF
NA	TRBJ2-1	NA	TRBV27	TGTGCCAGCAGCATCCTCGTCACAGGCCACCAGGATCGGGAGCAGTTCTTC	CASSILVTGHQDREQFF
NA	TRBJ1-1	NA	TRBV20-1	TGCAGTGCTAAAGCAGGTGGAGACACTGAAGCTTTCTTT	CSAKAGGDTEAFF
NA	TRBJ2-3	few	TRBV12-3/TRBV12-4	TGTGCCAGCAGTTTCGGGGGAGGCACAGATACGCAGTATTTT	CASSFGGGTDTQYF
NA	TRBJ2-5	few	TRBV4-1	TGCGCCAGCAGATTTCGGTTAGGGGAAGGAGAGACCCAGTACTTC	CASRFRLGEGETQYF
NA	TRBJ2-6	few	TRBV6-5	TGTGCCAGCAGTCAAGGGGCGGGTGGGGCCAACGTCCTGACTTTC	CASSQGAGGANVLTF
TRBD1	TRBJ2-7	few	TRBV7-6	TGTGCCAGCAGCTTTGGGGACAGCGATACCTCCTACGAGCAGTACTTC	CASSFGDSDTSYEQYF
TRBD1	TRBJ1-1	NA	TRBV7-9	TGTGCCAGCAGCTTACCGCAGGGGGATGCCACAAACACTGAAGCTTTCTTT	CASSLPQGDATNTEAFF
NA	TRBJ2-3	many	TRBV7-9	TGTGCCAGCAGCGATAGGACGGGGCTCACAGATACGCAGTATTTT	CASSDRTGLTDTQYF
NA	TRBJ1-6	NA	TRBV3-1	TGTGCCAGCAGCCACGAACACCGGGAACATTCACCCCTCCACTTT	CASSHEHREHSPLHF
NA	TRBJ1-5	few	TRBV2	TGTGCCAGCAGTGAACCCCGGGACATCAATCAGCCCCAGCATTTT	CASSEPRDINQPQHF
NA	TRBJ1-1	few	TRBV2	TGTGCCAGCAGTGAAGGCCAACTGAACACTGAAGCTTTCTTT	CASSEGQLNTEAFF
NA	TRBJ2-7	few	TRBV15	TGTGCCACCAGCACCGAGGATTCTTACGAGCAGTACTTC	CATSTEDSYEQYF
NA	TRBJ1-5	few	TRBV10-1	TGCGCCAGCAGTGAAAGGCTCCTCTTTGGACAGCCCCAGCATTTT	CASSERLLFGQPQHF
TRBD2	TRBJ2-2	few	TRBV11-2	TGTGCCAGCAGCAGTAGCGGGGGCCTGAACACCGGGGAGCTGTTTTTT	CASSSSGGLNTGELFF
TRBD1	TRBJ2-3	few	TRBV27	TGTGCCAGCAGTCCCAGGGGGAGCACAGATACGCAGTATTTT	CASSPRGSTDTQYF
NA	TRBJ2-6	NA	TRBV5-1	TGCGCCAGCAGCTTGGGAGGACCCTCTGGGGCCAACGTCCTGACTTTC	CASSLGGPSGANVLTF
NA	TRBJ2-3	few	TRBV24-1	TGTGCCACCAGTTCGAGAGGAGATACGCAGTATTTT	CATSSRGDTQYF
NA	TRBJ1-2	NA	TRBV19	TGTGCCAGTTCGGGGGGAAATGGCTACACCTTC	CASSGGNGYTF
NA	TRBJ1-5	few	TRBV2	TGTGCCAGCAGTGAAGCGGGACACTTTAATCAGCCCCAGCATTTT	CASSEAGHFNQPQHF
NA	TRBJ1-2	NA	TRBV7-2	TGTGCCAGCAGCCGCGTAAGCGGGGCAGGGACAATCGTTAACTATGGCTACACCTTC	CASSRVSGAGTIVNYGYTF
NA	TRBJ1-2	NA	TRBV5-4	TGTGCCAGCAGCTTGGTGGGCGGCGGCTATGGCTACACCTTC	CASSLVGGGYGYTF
NA	TRBJ2-3	few	TRBV11-3	TGTGCCAGCAGCCTCCCCGGTGTCAGTAGCACAGATACGCAGTATTTT	CASSLPGVSSTDTQYF
TRBD2	TRBJ2-1	few	TRBV27	TGTGCCAGCAGTTTGCAACTAGCGGGGGGTTACAATGAGCAGTTCTTC	CASSLQLAGGYNEQFF
TRBD2	TRBJ2-1	NA	TRBV19	TGTGCCAGTAGTATGGTCAGCGGGGGGGCAGGTGAGCAGTTCTTC	CASSMVSGGAGEQFF
NA	TRBJ2-3	NA	TRBV4-1	TGCGCCAGCAGCCAGGGAATTTGGACAGATACGCAGTATTTT	CASSQGIWTDTQYF
NA	TRBJ2-3	NA	TRBV15	TGTGCCACCAGCAGCCCTGGGGGGCGAGATACGCAGTATTTT	CATSSPGGRDTQYF
TRBD1	TRBJ2-1	many	TRBV3-1	TGTGCCAGCAGCCAAACAGGGGGATGGAATGAGCAGTTCTTC	CASSQTGGWNEQFF
TRBD2	TRBJ2-3	many	TRBV7-8	TGTGCCAGCGATGGACTAGCCTCCCCAGATACGCAGTATTTT	CASDGLASPDTQYF
TRBD1	TRBJ2-2	NA	TRBV20-1	TGCAGTGCTAGAGACCCTCGGACAGGGCCCGGGGAGCTGTTTTTT	CSARDPRTGPGELFF